The present TCR beta chain was sequenced within a study of blood T cell dynamics during melanoma immunotherapy. Study at large: Standard first-line treatment here was pembrolizumab or nivolumab plus ipilimumab in metastatic melanoma.

Germline V gene lookup returns CDR1 MNHNS and CDR2 SASEGT. The V end was cut by 6 bases, the J end by 7 bases, with 10 bases between. This CDR3 comprises 12 residues. Described time point: week 3, after first cycle of checkpoint inhibitor. Patients with prior systemic cancer treatment, concomitant immunosuppressants, or other active malignancies were excluded. DNA loading was fixed at 350 to 450 ng for all bulk PBMC samples. Profiling relied on immunoSEQ multiplex PCR, and the TCRdb table lists in-frame clones only, not all of them. The sample lists more than 13,000 clones, 92% occurring once. The V and J genes are TRBV6-1 and TRBJ2-1; D may correspond to TRBD1 or TRBD2 (5 bases each). This material consisted of blood, taken from a patient treated with checkpoint blockade. This TCR derives from a human donor with melanoma. CDR3 loop: CASSVGVNEQFF. The CDR3 DNA follows: TGTGCCAGCAGCGTGGGGGTGAATGAGCAGTTCTTC.